Listed below are T cell receptor beta chains from one sample, sequenced in a study of blood T cell repertoires in COVID-19. Sequenced by immunoSEQ multiplex PCR; TCRdb stores in-frame clones only, minus some. The sample has approximately 120,000 clones; about 85% are singletons. The sample taken for sequencing was peripheral blood. All receptors come from a woman of 80 years or more with COVID-19, enrolled during active disease. Both conserved end residues are part of each CDR3. The D gene is left open where the match is weak. Some rows have no size entry. The others give once, few or many, or a class for an expanded clone.

>TRBD2|TRBJ2-3|TRBV7-2|.
TGTGCCAGCAGCTTCCTAGCGGGAGGGACCACAGATACGCAGTATTTT
CASSFLAGGTTDTQYF
>TRBD1|TRBJ2-3|TRBV10-3|.
TGTGCCATCAGTCCGGGACAGGTGGGAGATACGCAGTATTTT
CAISPGQVGDTQYF
>.|TRBJ2-7|TRBV18|.
TGTGCCAGCTCACCAAGGGACAAGATTTCCTCCTACGAGCAGTACTTC
CASSPRDKISSYEQYF
>TRBD2|TRBJ2-1|TRBV7-2|.
TGTGCCAGCAGCTTACAGACTAGCGGCTACAATGAGCAGTTCTTC
CASSLQTSGYNEQFF
>.|TRBJ2-1|TRBV5-1|few
TGCGCCAGCAGCTTGCAGGACTCCTACAATGAGCAGTTCTTC
CASSLQDSYNEQFF
>TRBD1|TRBJ1-2|TRBV4-2|.
TGTGCCAGCAGCCAGGGGGTACAGGGGGAATATGGCTACACCTTC
CASSQGVQGEYGYTF
>TRBD2|TRBJ2-1|TRBV5-4|.
TGTGCCAGCAGCCCCCCGGGACTAGCGGGTTACAATGAGCAGTTCTTC
CASSPPGLAGYNEQFF
>.|TRBJ1-6|TRBV9|.
TGTGCCAGCAGCTCGTCAACAGGTTTTAATTCACCCCTCCACTTT
CASSSSTGFNSPLHF
>.|TRBJ2-5|TRBV6-5|.
TGTGCCAGCACCCAAAGTAGCGGAGCCGGGGAGACCCAGTACTTC
CASTQSSGAGETQYF
>.|TRBJ1-4|TRBV27|.
TGTGCCAGCAGCCGGGGAGGTACAACTAATGAAAAACTGTTTTTT
CASSRGGTTNEKLFF
>.|TRBJ2-2|TRBV4-2|few
TGTGCCAGCAGCCAAGATCAGGGAGGAGACACCGGGGAGCTGTTTTTT
CASSQDQGGDTGELFF
>.|TRBJ2-4|TRBV27|.
TGTGCCAGCAGTTTATCGTTTCGGGGGAACATTCAGTACTTC
CASSLSFRGNIQYF
>TRBD1|TRBJ1-2|TRBV2|.
TGTGCCAGCACTCCCCAAGGGACAGGGGAAGGCTACACCTTC
CASTPQGTGEGYTF
>.|TRBJ2-2|TRBV4-3|.
TGCGCCAGCAGCCCTGACACCGGGGAGCTGTTTTTT
CASSPDTGELFF
>.|TRBJ2-6|TRBV25-1|.
TGTGCCAGCAGTGGAGGTGAGGGTCGGAGGGCCAACGTCCTGACTTTC
CASSGGEGRRANVLTF
>TRBD1|TRBJ2-4|TRBV28|few
TGTGCCAGCCGGGGACAGGGAATAAACATTCAGTACTTC
CASRGQGINIQYF
>TRBD2|TRBJ2-3|TRBV9|.
TGTGCCAGCAGCGTAGCGGCTAGCGGGAGGGTGGATACGCAGTATTTT
CASSVAASGRVDTQYF
>TRBD1|TRBJ2-7|TRBV19|.
TGTGCCAGTAGATTGACAGGGTCCCTGAGGCAGTACTTC
CASRLTGSLRQYF
>.|TRBJ2-7|TRBV6-6|.
TGTGCCAGCAGACCCCGGGACTCGTACTACGAGCAGTACTTC
CASRPRDSYYEQYF
>TRBD1|TRBJ2-1|TRBV7-2|.
TGTGCCAGCAGACCCTCCGGGACAGGGAAGGACAATGAGCAGTTCTTC
CASRPSGTGKDNEQFF
>.|TRBJ1-1|TRBV7-2|.
TGTGCCAGCAGTAATATCCCGGAGCCCCATGCAGCTTTCTTT
CASSNIPEPHAAFF
>.|TRBJ2-5|TRBV9|.
TGTGCCAGCAGCGTAACTAGGGAAGGGACCCAGTACTTC
CASSVTREGTQYF
>.|TRBJ1-1|TRBV19|.
TGTGCCAGTAGTAGACCCCCGGGGGACACTGAAGCTTTCTTT
CASSRPPGDTEAFF
>.|TRBJ2-3|TRBV9|.
TGTGCCAGCAGCGTAGTTGGTACTGCAGATACGCAGTATTTT
CASSVVGTADTQYF
>TRBD1|TRBJ1-2|TRBV11-1|.
TGTGCCAGCAGCTTAGCGCCCGACAGGGAGTTATATGGCTACACCTTC
CASSLAPDRELYGYTF
>.|TRBJ1-6|TRBV28|.
TGTGCCAGCAGGGACGGGGGTATTTCCTATAATTCACCCCTCCACTTT
CASRDGGISYNSPLHF
>TRBD2|TRBJ2-2|TRBV7-2|few
TGTGCCAGCAGCTCGGGGTCCTGGCGGGAGGTCACCGGGGAGCTGTTTTTT
CASSSGSWREVTGELFF
>.|TRBJ1-1|TRBV6-5|.
TGTGCCAGCAGTTACAGGGCAGGGGAAATGAACACTGAAGCTTTCTTT
CASSYRAGEMNTEAFF
>TRBD1|TRBJ1-6|TRBV9|.
TGTGCCAGCAGCGTAGGGGGAGGACAGGGAACCGGTTCACCCCTCCACTTT
CASSVGGGQGTGSPLHF
>.|TRBJ1-5|TRBV28|.
TGTGCCAGTCGCAGTGTAAATCAGCCCCAGCATTTT
CASRSVNQPQHF
>.|TRBJ2-7|TRBV7-3|.
TGTGCCAGCAGCTTATGGTCTGTTACAGATGAGCAGTACTTC
CASSLWSVTDEQYF
>TRBD2|TRBJ2-1|TRBV6-5|.
TGTGCCAGCAGAATAGCGGGAGGGCCGGGTAATGAGCAGTTCTTC
CASRIAGGPGNEQFF
>.|TRBJ1-5|TRBV6-1|.
TGTGCCAGCAGTGAACGGGGGAATCAGCCCCAGCATTTT
CASSERGNQPQHF
>.|TRBJ1-1|TRBV27|.
TGTGCCAGCAGTTTGGGGCGGGGGAACACTGAAGCTTTCTTT
CASSLGRGNTEAFF
>.|TRBJ2-3|TRBV10-1|.
TGCGCCAGCAGTCCTACTGCCGCAGATACGCAGTATTTT
CASSPTAADTQYF
>.|TRBJ2-3|TRBV10-3|.
TGTGCCATCAGTCAGATTAGCACAGATACGCAGTATTTT
CAISQISTDTQYF
>.|TRBJ1-1|TRBV19|.
TGTGCCAGTAGTTTGGGACACCTGAACACTGAAGCTTTCTTT
CASSLGHLNTEAFF
>TRBD2|TRBJ2-1|TRBV5-1|.
TGCGCCAGCAGCTTGACTAGCGGGACCTCAGCAAATGAGCAGTTCTTC
CASSLTSGTSANEQFF
>TRBD1|TRBJ2-5|TRBV7-2|.
TGTGCCAGCACCGGACACAGGGGCGGAGGAGAGACCCAGTACTTC
CASTGHRGGGETQYF
>TRBD2|TRBJ2-5|TRBV10-3|.
TGTGCCATCAGTGACGGAGGGACTAGCGGGAGGGCCGGTCGAGAGACCCAGTACTTC
CAISDGGTSGRAGRETQYF
>TRBD1|TRBJ1-2|TRBV7-3|.
TGTGCCAGCAGCTTACAGGGGGCAGGATTGGATGGCTACACCTTC
CASSLQGAGLDGYTF
>TRBD1|TRBJ1-2|TRBV6-2/TRBV6-3|once
TGTGCCAGCAGTCGGAGGGACAGTAACTATGGCTACACCTTC
CASSRRDSNYGYTF
>.|TRBJ2-2|TRBV15|.
TGTGCCACCAGCTCCACAGCTACCGGGGAGCTGTTTTTT
CATSSTATGELFF
>.|TRBJ2-5|TRBV7-9|.
TGTGCCAGCACCGGACTGGGAAGAGGCGACCAGTACTTC
CASTGLGRGDQYF
>.|TRBJ2-2|TRBV6-6|.
TGTGCCAGCAGCCTCACCGGGGAGCTGTTTTTT
CASSLTGELFF
>TRBD1|TRBJ2-3|TRBV4-2|.
TGTGCCAGCAGCCCTTCAGGGGGAATGACAGATACGCAGTATTTT
CASSPSGGMTDTQYF
>.|TRBJ2-7|TRBV2|once
TGTGCCAGCAGTATCAGGGTCAACGAGCAGTACTTC
CASSIRVNEQYF
>TRBD1|TRBJ1-2|TRBV4-1|.
TGCGCCAGCAGCAATCGACAGGGTGGCTACACCTTC
CASSNRQGGYTF
>.|TRBJ1-5|TRBV7-9|.
TGTGCCAGCAGCCTAGGGTACGGTGGCAATCAGCCCCAGCATTTT
CASSLGYGGNQPQHF
>TRBD1|TRBJ2-1|TRBV5-4|.
TGTGCCAGCAGCTTGGCGGGACAGGGGCACAATGAGCAGTTCTTC
CASSLAGQGHNEQFF
>.|TRBJ2-5|TRBV18|.
TGTGCCAGCTCACTCTTTAGTAGAGAGACCCAGTACTTC
CASSLFSRETQYF
>TRBD1|TRBJ2-1|TRBV7-9|.
TGTGCCAGCAGCACTTGGACAGGCGGCAATGAGCAGTTCTTC
CASSTWTGGNEQFF
>TRBD1|TRBJ1-3|TRBV5-1|.
TGCGCCAGCAGCGTATTGGACAGGAGCTCTGGAAACACCATATATTTT
CASSVLDRSSGNTIYF
>.|TRBJ2-2|TRBV2|.
TGTGCCAGCACCGGGGGACCCGTAACCGGGGAGCTGTTTTTT
CASTGGPVTGELFF
>TRBD1|TRBJ1-5|TRBV5-6|.
TGTGCCAGCAGCTTTCGGGCGCAGGGGGATCAGCCCCAGCATTTT
CASSFRAQGDQPQHF
>.|TRBJ1-2|TRBV18|.
TGTGCCAGCTCACCACCAAAGGGAGACTATGGCTACACCTTC
CASSPPKGDYGYTF
>.|TRBJ1-1|TRBV11-2|.
TGTGCCAGCAGCTGGGGGGGGACTGAAGCTTTCTTT
CASSWGGTEAFF
>.|TRBJ1-5|TRBV28|.
TGTGCCAGCAACAAGGGGCAGCCCCAGCATTTT
CASNKGQPQHF
>.|TRBJ2-2|TRBV2|.
TGTGCCAGTACGGGACACCGGACGTCCGGGGAGCTGTTTTTT
CASTGHRTSGELFF